The next 7 T cell receptor beta chains were all read from a single sample in a study of identical twins. TCRdb recomputed calls from the 5' RACE reads with MiXCR, one row per CDR3 protein. The data show 550,000 to 800,000 distinct CDR3 sequences, roughly 7.1% seen once. Another study also made use of these data, one on yellow fever vaccine responses in identical twins.

The source material was PBMCs. The receptors here all came from a woman between 18 and 29 years old in good health.

This clonotype was seen a few times. The CDR3 DNA reads TGCAGTGCTCCTGACTCCCCACTAGCGGAGCAGTTCTTC. Protein: CSAPDSPLAEQFF. The rearrangement links TRBV20-1 to TRBJ2-1; TRBD2 agrees at 7 bases. V was pared by 5 bases and J by 10 bases, with 11 bases of the junction left unmatched. CDR1 and CDR2 (germline): DFQATT, SNEGSKA (reference sequence). CDR3 length: 13 residues.

The chain recombines TRBV6-1 with TRBJ2-5; D not certain. Germline V CDR1 and CDR2: MNHNS, SASEGT. Trimming took off 7 bases at V and 5 bases at J, with 8 bases between the two ends. This CDR3 is 11 amino acids long. In DNA, the CDR3 is TGTGCCAGCACTCAGCCGGAGACCCAGTACTTC. Amino acid sequence: CASTQPETQYF.

The chain carries TRBV19 and TRBJ1-1; D gene uncertain. The CDR3 spans 16 residues. Germline values: CDR1 LNHDA, CDR2 SQIVND (reference sequence). Trimming cost V 0 bases and J 5 bases, with 16 bases left between them. The CDR3 sequence is CASSIDFGRSRTEAFF. As DNA, the CDR3 is TGTGCCAGTAGTATAGATTTCGGCAGATCAAGGACTGAAGCTTTCTTT.

The chain links TRBV18 to TRBJ2-5; the D gene is possibly TRBD2 (5 bases). The CDR3 has 16 residues. V lost 5 bases to trimming and J lost 1 base, with 17 bases between them. Germline loops: CDR1 KGHSH, CDR2 LQKENI. The CDR3 spells CASSSKSRGSQETQYF. The CDR3, as DNA: TGTGCCAGCTCATCAAAGTCCAGAGGGAGCCAAGAGACCCAGTACTTC.

This clonotype was seen only a few times. The chain couples TRBV13 to TRBJ2-6, with D uncertain. The CDR3 covers 16 residues. Trimming cost V 0 bases and J 1 base, with 7 bases left between them. Germline V CDR1 and CDR2: PRHDT, FYEKMQ (reference sequence). The CDR3 DNA is TGTGCCAGCAGCTTAGGGACATATTCTGGGGCCAACGTCCTGACTTTC. It yields the protein CASSLGTYSGANVLTF.

This clonotype occurred a few times. This chain connects TRBV7-2 to TRBJ2-3; D not resolved. V lost 5 bases and J 2 bases, leaving 11 bases between the germline ends. The germline V gene encodes CDR1 SGHTA and CDR2 FQGNSA. The CDR3 loop spans 14 amino acids. The CDR3 DNA reads as TGTGCCAGCAGCCGTCCCACAGACACAGATACGCAGTATTTT. Its protein product is CASSRPTDTDTQYF.

The J gene is TRBJ2-7, the V gene TRBV21-1; no DNA check was done on the table's D call, TRBD1. TRBV21-1 is listed as a pseudogene. This CDR3 contains 15 residues. The chain's CDR3 is CASSAGQGRTYEQYV. The CDR3 DNA is TGTGCCAGCAGCGCCGGACAGGGGCGAACCTACGAGCAGTACGTC.